The 28 T cell receptor beta chains below all came from one sample that was sequenced in a study of OX40 agonist ivuxolimab in advanced cancers. Profiled with immunoSEQ multiplex PCR; TCRdb holds only in-frame clones, not every one. The table has approximately 90,000 clones, about 89% seen once. Material: CD4+ or CD8+ T cells sorted from blood, obtained in a trial of the OX40 agonist ivuxolimab. These receptor sequences come from an adult with an advanced solid tumor such as melanoma, head and neck, liver or kidney cancer.

The CDR3 is CASTSHYSNQPQHF. CDR3 DNA sequence: TGTGCCAGTACCTCACACTATAGCAATCAGCCCCAGCATTTT. The chain uses TRBV19 and TRBJ1-5; D is uncertain. Trimming shortened V by 7 bases and J by 0 bases, and 10 bases separated the two germline ends. The CDR3 runs to 14 residues. In germline, CDR1 is LNHDA, CDR2 SQIVND (reference sequence).

This chain joins TRBV4-2 and TRBJ2-1; 10 positions agree with TRBD2. The trim removed 1 base at V and 5 bases at J, leaving 8 bases unmatched. This CDR3 has 17 amino acids. Germline CDR1 LGHNA, CDR2 YNFKEQ. CDR3 nucleotides: TGTGCCAGCAGCCAAGGACTAGCGGGCCGGGGGGACAATGAGCAGTTCTTC. This translates into CASSQGLAGRGDNEQFF.

V usage is TRBV13 and J usage is TRBJ2-1; 8 nucleotides agree with TRBD2. The germline gives CDR1 PRHDT, CDR2 FYEKMQ (reference sequence). CDR3 length: 15 residues. The trim removed 3 bases at V and 3 bases at J, leaving 4 bases unmatched. CDR3 sequence (DNA): TGTGCCAGCAGCTTCGGACTAGCAGACTACAATGAGCAGTTCTTC. This sequence encodes CASSFGLADYNEQFF.

The chain links TRBV5-1 to TRBJ1-2; 8 bases align to TRBD1. CDR1 is SGHRS, CDR2 YFSETQ, per germline. The trim removed 2 bases at V and 4 bases at J, leaving 10 bases unmatched. The CDR3 is 16 residues long. This chain's CDR3 is CASSFLGQASPYGYTF. The CDR3 region has the DNA TGCGCCAGCAGCTTCTTGGGACAGGCCTCCCCCTATGGCTACACCTTC.

The chain joins TRBV30 to TRBJ2-7; no clear D. The germline V gene encodes CDR1 GTSNPN and CDR2 SVGIG (reference sequence). The CDR3 extends over 13 amino acids. Trimming shortened V by 0 bases and J by 2 bases, and 8 bases separated the two germline ends. The CDR3, as DNA: TGTGCCTGGAGTGTAGGCCTAGCCTACGAGCAGTACTTC. This encodes CAWSVGLAYEQYF.

This sequence joins TRBV28 and TRBJ2-7; D not resolved. V lost 7 bases and J lost 0, with 16 bases in between. This CDR3 comprises 15 residues. The germline gives CDR1 MDHEN, CDR2 SYDVKM. In DNA, the CDR3 is TGTGCCAGCACCGCCCCCCGGACGGGCTCCTACGAGCAGTACTTC. It yields the protein CASTAPRTGSYEQYF.

The rearrangement uses TRBV10-2 and TRBJ1-5; D uncertain. Germline CDR1 WSHSY, CDR2 SAAADI. The CDR3 extends over 15 amino acids. With 6 bases removed from V and 0 bases from J, the gap between germline ends came to 12 bases. CDR3 coding DNA: TGCGCCAGCAGCTTATCAAAAAATAGCAATCAGCCCCAGCATTTT. Translated, it gives CASSLSKNSNQPQHF.

This clone showed up just once. The chain employs TRBV4-1 and TRBJ2-3, with D possibly being TRBD1 (5 bases). There are 15 residues in the CDR3. Per germline, CDR1 MGHRA and CDR2 YSYEKL. The ends were cut back, 1 base at V and 6 bases at J, with 14 bases in the middle. Here the CDR3 reads CASSQAGREADTQYF. As DNA, the CDR3 is TGCGCCAGCAGCCAAGCGGGCAGGGAAGCGGATACGCAGTATTTT.

The V call is TRBV19, the J call TRBJ1-3; D unclear. Trimming took off 5 bases at V and 0 bases at J, with 17 bases between the two ends. The CDR3 is 17 amino acids. Germline-derived CDR1 and CDR2 are LNHDA and SQIVND (reference sequence). The CDR3 region has the DNA TGTGCCAGTAGTTCAAGACAACTCGGGTTCTCTGGAAACACCATATATTTT. The encoded protein is CASSSRQLGFSGNTIYF.

The V call is TRBV18, the J call TRBJ1-3, with D perhaps TRBD1 (5 bases). Germline V gene data show CDR1 as KGHSH and CDR2 as LQKENI. The CDR3 is 13 residues long. The V end was cut by 6 bases, the J end by 2 bases, with 8 bases between. In DNA form, the CDR3 reads TGTGCCAGCTCTGGGACGACTGGAAACACCATATATTTT. Translating gives CASSGTTGNTIYF.

V usage is TRBV5-4 and J usage is TRBJ2-2; D uncertain. The germline V and J ends were trimmed by 3 bases and 1 base, with 1 base remaining between them. The CDR3 length is 12 residues. CDR1 is SGHNT and CDR2 is YYREEE in the germline V gene (reference sequence). The CDR3 DNA reads TGTGCCAGCAGCTGGAACACCGGGGAGCTGTTTTTT. As protein: CASSWNTGELFF.

The chain has TRBV18 and TRBJ2-3; a weak D match, TRBD1 (6 bases). V was trimmed by 2 bases and J by 3 bases, leaving 18 bases between them. The CDR3 runs to 17 residues. CDR1 is KGHSH, CDR2 LQKENI, per germline. The CDR3 DNA follows: TGTGCCAGCTCACCAAGATCGGCACAGGGAGTGACAGATACGCAGTATTTT. Its protein product is CASSPRSAQGVTDTQYF.

This clone showed up just once. The genes are TRBV9 and TRBJ1-1; D remains ambiguous. The CDR3 loop spans 13 amino acids. Germline V gene lookup returns CDR1 SGDLS and CDR2 YYNGEE. The ends were cut back, 6 bases at V and 7 bases at J, with 16 bases in the middle. In DNA form, the CDR3 reads TGTGCCAGCACACCTCTGAGGGTTAATGAAGCTTTCTTT. Residues: CASTPLRVNEAFF.

The DNA for the CDR3 is TGTGCCAGCAGCTTGGTTGCAGGGACGATGAACACTGAAGCTTTCTTT. It specifies CASSLVAGTMNTEAFF. This rearrangement joins TRBV5-6 to TRBJ1-1, with a possible D match to TRBD1 (5 bases). Trimming shortened V by 0 bases and J by 0 bases, and 12 bases separated the two germline ends. Germline CDR1 and CDR2: SGHDT and YYEEEE. The CDR3 is made up of 16 amino acids.

The chain recombines TRBV7-9 with TRBJ1-2, with 9 positions matching TRBD1. With V trimmed by 5 bases and J by 10 bases, 2 bases remained unmatched. CDR3 length equals 11 residues. Looked up from germline, CDR1 is SEHNR and CDR2 is FQNEAQ (reference sequence). In nucleotides, the CDR3 is TGTGCCAGCAGCCGGACAGGGGACTACACCTTC. Translated, it gives CASSRTGDYTF.

The chain couples TRBV7-2 to TRBJ2-7, with D possibly called TRBD1 or TRBD2 (5 bases each). V shed 4 bases and J shed 3 bases, with 13 bases lying between them. This CDR3 is 14 amino acids long. In germline, CDR1 is SGHTA, CDR2 FQGNSA. Written as DNA, the CDR3 is TGTGCCAGCAGCTCGGGACCGCTTTACTACGAGCAGTACTTC. Translation: CASSSGPLYYEQYF.

V is TRBV29-1 and J is TRBJ2-3; D may be TRBD2 (6 bases). CDR3 length: 13 residues. V was pared by 3 bases and J by 3 bases, with 10 bases between. Per the germline V gene, CDR1 is SQVTM and CDR2 is ANQGSEA. CDR3 protein: CSVDGGWTDTQYF. The CDR3 nucleotides are TGCAGCGTTGACGGGGGTTGGACAGATACGCAGTATTTT.

The chain links TRBV6-4 to TRBJ2-3; 9 bases line up with TRBD2. The CDR3 extends over 15 amino acids. Germline assignment: CDR1 MRHNA and CDR2 SNTAGT. V shed 5 bases, J shed 1 base, and the junction held 4 bases outside the gene matches. This CDR3 is CASSRTSEGTDTQYF. The DNA of the CDR3 is TGTGCCAGCAGTAGGACTAGCGAGGGCACAGATACGCAGTATTTT.

The chain links TRBV5-4 to TRBJ2-1; 13 bases agree with TRBD2. The CDR3 spans 15 residues. The ends lost 4 bases at V and 8 bases at J; junction bases unmatched: 6. Germline V gene sequence: CDR1 SGHNT, CDR2 YYREEE (reference sequence). This CDR3 is CASSVLAGGPDEQFF. The CDR3 coding sequence is TGTGCCAGCAGCGTACTAGCGGGAGGGCCTGATGAGCAGTTCTTC.

The rearrangement links TRBV9 to TRBJ1-2; no firm D call. The CDR3 consists of 15 residues. Germline V gives CDR1 SGDLS, CDR2 YYNGEE. The V end lost 0 bases, the J end lost 4 bases, and 13 bases lay between the germline ends. The CDR3 loop reads CASSVDGRSTYGYTF. DNA for the CDR3: TGTGCCAGCAGCGTAGACGGACGGAGTACCTATGGCTACACCTTC.

Only one count was recorded for this clone. The V gene is TRBV7-9, the J gene TRBJ1-2; perhaps TRBD1 as D (5 bases). The V end was cut by 6 bases, the J end by 2 bases, with 13 bases between. Germline V gene lookup returns CDR1 SEHNR and CDR2 FQNEAQ (reference sequence). The CDR3 has 14 amino acids. The CDR3 DNA reads TGTGCCAGCAGTTTGGACATGGTCAACTATGGCTACACCTTC. Translating gives CASSLDMVNYGYTF.

This chain uses TRBV28 with TRBJ1-5; the match to TRBD1 covers 8 bases. Trimming at V came to 5 bases and at J to 1 base, leaving 7 bases not matched to a gene. The CDR3 has 16 residues. Per the germline V gene, CDR1 is MDHEN and CDR2 is SYDVKM. CDR3 region: CASSPRTGLSNQPQHF. The CDR3 DNA follows: TGTGCCAGCAGTCCGAGGACAGGGTTGAGCAATCAGCCCCAGCATTTT.

The count of this clone is one. This sequence joins TRBV27 and TRBJ2-7; 8 bases agree with TRBD1. The CDR3 sequence is 16 residues long. The ends lost 3 bases at V and 1 base at J; junction bases unmatched: 8. From germline, CDR1 is MNHEY and CDR2 SMNVEV (reference sequence). Here the CDR3 reads CASSLPTGTGSYEQYF. CDR3 coding DNA: TGTGCCAGCAGTTTGCCGACCGGGACAGGATCCTACGAGCAGTACTTC.

The rearrangement joins TRBV27 to TRBJ1-2; maybe TRBD1 (5 bases). The V end lost 3 bases, the J end lost 6 bases, and 11 bases lay between the germline ends. The CDR3 covers 13 residues. The V gene's germline CDR1 is MNHEY and CDR2 SMNVEV (reference sequence). The CDR3: CASSLGGVHGYTF. CDR3 sequence (DNA): TGTGCCAGCAGTTTGGGGGGGGTTCATGGCTACACCTTC.

The chain carries TRBV7-9 and TRBJ1-5, with 10 nucleotides matching TRBD1. CDR3 length: 15 amino acids. The J segment lost 5 bases and the V segment lost 6 bases, leaving 7 bases of the junction unmatched. CDR1 is SEHNR, CDR2 FQNEAQ, per germline (reference sequence). This CDR3 is CASSRSDRGDQPQHF. Here the CDR3 DNA reads TGTGCCAGCAGTCGCTCGGACAGGGGGGATCAGCCCCAGCATTTT.

This clone was detected only a few times. V and J are TRBV6-1 and TRBJ1-1; D possibly corresponds to TRBD1 (5 bases). V lost 5 bases and J lost 10, with 11 bases in between. This CDR3 contains 11 residues. Looked up from germline, CDR1 is MNHNS and CDR2 is SASEGT. The CDR3 region has the DNA TGTGCCAGCAGTACTTCCGGGACAGCTTTCTTT. Residues: CASSTSGTAFF.

This clone was counted once. This rearrangement joins TRBV4-1 to TRBJ1-5; TRBD1 might be the D (6 bases). This CDR3 has 13 residues. The V end lost 0 bases, the J end lost 10 bases, and 10 bases lay between the germline ends. Germline lookup yields CDR1 MGHRA and CDR2 YSYEKL. The CDR3 region is CASSQEQGFPQHF. As DNA, the CDR3 is TGCGCCAGCAGCCAAGAACAGGGTTTTCCCCAGCATTTT.

The rearrangement joins TRBV30 to TRBJ1-1; 9 nucleotides align to TRBD1. This CDR3 comprises 12 residues. Germline V CDR1 and CDR2: GTSNPN, SVGIG (reference sequence). The CDR3, as DNA: TGTGCGACGCGATGGTCACAGGGGGCGGCTTTCTTT. This translates into CATRWSQGAAFF.